The entry below describes one TCR beta chain. These data belong to a study of blood T cell repertoires in COVID-19. On the study more broadly: Samples representing acute and convalescent COVID-19 were sourced from the United States, Italy and Spain.

With 2 bases clipped from V and 10 bases from J, the junction kept 11 bases outside the gene matches. There are 17 residues in the CDR3. CDR1 is LGHNA, CDR2 YSLEER, per germline. Clones were sequenced by immunoSEQ multiplex PCR, and TCRdb holds only the in-frame ones, with some missing. Among about 150,000 clones listed, about 80% were seen once. This sequence was found in a man in his 70s with active or convalescent COVID-19. Sequenced material: peripheral blood. V is TRBV4-3 and J is TRBJ1-6; 10 nucleotides align to TRBD1. CDR3 nucleotides: TGCGCCAGCAGCCAAAACCCCGACAGGGGGCCTCGGTCACCCCTCCACTTT. Translated, it gives CASSQNPDRGPRSPLHF.